These T cell receptor beta chains were read from a single sample in a study of blood T cell repertoires in COVID-19. Assay: immunoSEQ multiplex PCR; the TCRdb copy retains only in-frame clones and omits some. The table lists a few hundred thousand clones, approximately 83% of them singletons, with roughly 2% in the top ten. Sequenced input: PBMCs or T cells enriched from blood (not recorded which). The receptor source for this set is a man aged 30-40 years who had recovered from COVID-19. Each CDR3 is given with its conserved first and last residue. A D gene is named only where the DNA matches it firmly. Only part of the rows carry a size: once, few, many, or a class if the clone is expanded.

size: .; length: 13; V: TRBV11-3; D: .; J: TRBJ1-4; DNA: TGTGCCAGCAGCTTATCTCCGGGAGGGAAACTGTTTTTT; CDR3: CASSLSPGGKLFF
size: .; length: 14; V: TRBV6-5; D: TRBD1; J: TRBJ2-3; DNA: TGTGCCAGCAGTTCCCCAGGGGGTGCAGATACGCAGTATTTT; CDR3: CASSSPGGADTQYF
size: .; length: 13; V: TRBV30; D: .; J: TRBJ1-1; DNA: TGTGCCGGGGGCAAGGGGTCTTACACTGAAGCTTTCTTT; CDR3: CAGGKGSYTEAFF
size: .; length: 15; V: TRBV7-3; D: .; J: TRBJ2-1; DNA: TGTGCCAGCAGTACGACGGGGGGCCGTTACAATGAGCAGTTCTTC; CDR3: CASSTTGGRYNEQFF
size: .; length: 14; V: TRBV18; D: TRBD1; J: TRBJ1-4; DNA: TGTGCCAGCTCGGAGACAGGGGCGTCGGAAAAACTGTTTTTT; CDR3: CASSETGASEKLFF
size: .; length: 16; V: TRBV5-5; D: TRBD1; J: TRBJ2-3; DNA: TGTGCCAGCAGCCAGGGACAGGGCTTATTCACAGATACGCAGTATTTT; CDR3: CASSQGQGLFTDTQYF
size: once; length: 17; V: TRBV7-6; D: TRBD1; J: TRBJ1-2; DNA: TGTGCCAGCAGCCGGGCGATGGAGGGGGCGGAGGACTTTGGCTACACCTTC; CDR3: CASSRAMEGAEDFGYTF
size: .; length: 13; V: TRBV10-3; D: .; J: TRBJ2-7; DNA: TGTGCCATCAGTGAGACAGGGAGCTACGAGCAGTACTTC; CDR3: CAISETGSYEQYF
size: .; length: 15; V: TRBV5-4; D: .; J: TRBJ2-2; DNA: TGTGCCAGCAGCCCAACCGGAGGGTTCCCCGGGGAGCTGTTTTTT; CDR3: CASSPTGGFPGELFF
size: .; length: 14; V: TRBV3-1/TRBV3-2; D: .; J: TRBJ1-2; DNA: TGTGCCAGCAGCCAATGGCACAACAACTATGGCTACACCTTC; CDR3: CASSQWHNNYGYTF
size: .; length: 19; V: TRBV7-2; D: TRBD1; J: TRBJ1-3; DNA: TGTGCCAGCAGCCTCGACAGGGGGACCGGAGGGGTATCTGGAAACACCATATATTTT; CDR3: CASSLDRGTGGVSGNTIYF
size: .; length: 15; V: TRBV3-1/TRBV3-2; D: .; J: TRBJ2-1; DNA: TGTGCCAGCAGCCAAGCGGCTAGCAGGTCCAATGAGCAGTTCTTC; CDR3: CASSQAASRSNEQFF
size: .; length: 18; V: TRBV9; D: .; J: TRBJ2-3; DNA: TGTGCCAGCAGCGTAGCCCCTACGAGTCACTCCCGCACAGATACGCAGTATTTT; CDR3: CASSVAPTSHSRTDTQYF
size: .; length: 13; V: TRBV30; D: .; J: TRBJ1-2; DNA: TGTGCCTGGAGTGTACTTCGGGGGAGTGGCTACACCTTC; CDR3: CAWSVLRGSGYTF
size: .; length: 18; V: TRBV7-3; D: TRBD2; J: TRBJ2-1; DNA: TGTGCCAGCAGCTATCTAGCGGGGGCCCAACCTCTCTACAATGAGCAGTTCTTC; CDR3: CASSYLAGAQPLYNEQFF
size: .; length: 16; V: TRBV6-1; D: TRBD2; J: TRBJ2-1; DNA: TGTGCCAGCAGTGAAAGTGGACTAGCGGGGAGGAATGAGCAGTTCTTC; CDR3: CASSESGLAGRNEQFF
size: few; length: 15; V: TRBV27; D: TRBD2; J: TRBJ2-5; DNA: TGTGCCAGCAGGCGGACTAGGATTGGTCAAGAGACCCAGTACTTC; CDR3: CASRRTRIGQETQYF
size: once; length: 13; V: TRBV6-5; D: TRBD2; J: TRBJ2-3; DNA: TGTGCCAGCAGGGGGACTAGCGGGGGGTCCCCGTATTTT; CDR3: CASRGTSGGSPYF
size: .; length: 14; V: TRBV19; D: TRBD1; J: TRBJ1-2; DNA: TGTGCCAGTAGTATCGGACAGGGCCCCCATGGCTACACCTTC; CDR3: CASSIGQGPHGYTF
size: .; length: 14; V: TRBV9; D: .; J: TRBJ1-6; DNA: TGTGCCAGTTCTCAATCGCAGGGTCATTCACCCCTCCACTTT; CDR3: CASSQSQGHSPLHF
size: .; length: 15; V: TRBV16; D: TRBD1; J: TRBJ1-5; DNA: TGTGCCAGCAGCAGGGACAGTAGAAGCAATCAGCCCCAGCATTTT; CDR3: CASSRDSRSNQPQHF
size: .; length: 16; V: TRBV13; D: TRBD1; J: TRBJ2-2; DNA: TGTGCCAGCAGCCTATCCGGGACAGGGGGAATCGGGGAGCTGTTTTTT; CDR3: CASSLSGTGGIGELFF
size: once; length: 15; V: TRBV2; D: .; J: TRBJ1-1; DNA: TGTGCCAGCAGTGATTCAGGGGCCCAGAACACTGAAGCTTTCTTT; CDR3: CASSDSGAQNTEAFF
size: .; length: 13; V: TRBV12-3/TRBV12-4; D: .; J: TRBJ2-1; DNA: TGTGCCAGCAGTTTAGGGCTTTACAATGAGCAGTTCTTC; CDR3: CASSLGLYNEQFF
size: .; length: 14; V: TRBV30; D: TRBD1; J: TRBJ1-4; DNA: TGTGCCTGGAGTTTCACAGGGGGCGGTGAAAAACTGTTTTTT; CDR3: CAWSFTGGGEKLFF
size: few; length: 15; V: TRBV27; D: TRBD1; J: TRBJ1-6; DNA: TGTGCCAGCAGTTTACAGACAGGGGGTAATTCACCCCTCCACTTT; CDR3: CASSLQTGGNSPLHF
size: .; length: 13; V: TRBV6-5; D: .; J: TRBJ2-2; DNA: TGTGCCAGCACTAACCAAGTCAGGGGGGAGCTGTTTTTT; CDR3: CASTNQVRGELFF
size: .; length: 15; V: TRBV7-9; D: TRBD1; J: TRBJ2-7; DNA: TGTGCCAGCAGACTCGACAGGGGCCCGACCTACGAGCAGTACTTC; CDR3: CASRLDRGPTYEQYF
size: .; length: 14; V: TRBV9; D: .; J: TRBJ1-5; DNA: TGTGCCAGCAGCGGAGGTTCCCCGAATCAGCCCCAGCATTTT; CDR3: CASSGGSPNQPQHF
size: once; length: 16; V: TRBV10-3; D: TRBD2; J: TRBJ2-3; DNA: TGTGCCATCAGATCGCCACTAGCGGGGGAGGCAGATACGCAGTATTTT; CDR3: CAIRSPLAGEADTQYF